The 9 T cell receptor beta chains below were found in one sample sequenced in a study of blood T cell repertoires in COVID-19. Only in-frame clones appear in the TCRdb table, and some are missing; sequencing was by immunoSEQ multiplex PCR. The table records 200,000 to 300,000 clones, about 91% of them present only once. Input material: peripheral blood. These receptors were obtained from a young adult with COVID-19, enrolled during active disease.

The gene calls are TRBV27 and TRBJ2-7; D is perhaps TRBD1 (5 bases). This CDR3 contains 14 residues. V lost 2 bases, J lost 0 bases, and 8 bases lay in between. CDR1 is MNHEY, CDR2 SMNVEV, per germline (reference sequence). In nucleotides, the CDR3 is TGTGCCAGCAGTTTACTAGGGGTCTCCTACGAGCAGTACTTC. It codes for CASSLLGVSYEQYF.

The V and J genes are TRBV4-1 and TRBJ2-7; a weak D match, TRBD1 (5 bases). The CDR3 runs to 14 residues. The V end lost 3 bases, the J end lost 6 bases, and 15 bases lay between the germline ends. CDR1 is MGHRA and CDR2 is YSYEKL in the germline V gene. CDR3 sequence: CASSHKQEGVEQYF. DNA of the CDR3: TGCGCCAGCAGCCACAAACAGGAAGGTGTCGAGCAGTACTTC.

The V gene is TRBV10-2, the J gene TRBJ1-1; tentatively, D is TRBD1 (6 bases). This CDR3 has 13 amino acids. Per the germline V gene, CDR1 is WSHSY and CDR2 is SAAADI. Trimming removed 7 bases from V and 3 bases from J, with 12 bases in between. The CDR3 here is CASTATGYTEAFF. The CDR3 DNA follows: TGCGCCAGCACCGCTACAGGGTACACTGAAGCTTTCTTT.

V gene TRBV28 combines with J gene TRBJ2-7; D call uncertain. Germline V gene sequence: CDR1 MDHEN, CDR2 SYDVKM. CDR3 length: 14 residues. V was trimmed by 3 bases and J by 2 bases, leaving 11 bases between them. CDR3 region: CASSFFRDTYEQYF. For the CDR3, the DNA is TGTGCCAGCAGTTTTTTTAGAGATACCTACGAGCAGTACTTC.

V is TRBV15 and J is TRBJ2-7; 7 bases align to TRBD1. CDR1 and CDR2 (germline): LNHNV, YYDKDF (reference sequence). The CDR3 runs 17 residues. The V gene end was trimmed by 1 base and the J gene end by 7 bases; junction bases not matched to a gene: 16. The CDR3 loop is CATSRVETGYEGREQYF. The CDR3 nucleotides are TGTGCCACCAGCAGAGTCGAGACAGGGTATGAGGGAAGGGAGCAGTACTTC.

CDR3 region: CASSQGDRAHEQYF. The CDR3 coding sequence is TGTGCCAGCAGCCAAGGGGACAGGGCCCACGAGCAGTACTTC. The chain couples TRBV5-6 to TRBJ2-7; 9 bases are a match to TRBD1. The germline V gene encodes CDR1 SGHDT and CDR2 YYEEEE. This CDR3 is 14 amino acids long. Trimming took 4 bases from V and 5 from J; bases not matched to a gene: 7.

The chain carries TRBV2 and TRBJ2-7, with D uncertain. There are 15 residues in the CDR3. In germline, CDR1 is SNHLY, CDR2 FYNNEI. V dropped 2 bases and J dropped 1 base, with 12 bases sitting between them. As DNA, the CDR3 is TGTGCCAGCAGTGAACCCGGGTCGAATTCCTACGAGCAGTACTTC. It translates to CASSEPGSNSYEQYF.

The chain recombines TRBV28 with TRBJ2-1, with 13 bases matching TRBD2. Germline values: CDR1 MDHEN, CDR2 SYDVKM. This CDR3 comprises 17 residues. V trimming: 5 bases; J trimming: 8 bases; junction bases outside the gene matches: 12. The CDR3 region is CASSTPPGLAGLDEQFF. CDR3 sequence (DNA): TGTGCCAGCAGTACACCGCCGGGACTAGCGGGATTGGATGAGCAGTTCTTC.

The gene calls are TRBV4-2 and TRBJ2-7, with 7 bases lining up with TRBD2. After removal of 0 bases from V and 3 bases from J, the junction contained 5 bases not matched to a gene. Per the germline V gene, CDR1 is LGHNA and CDR2 is YNFKEQ. This CDR3 is 15 amino acids long. For the CDR3, the DNA is TGTGCCAGCAGCCAAGATCTGGGCGGGAGCTACGAGCAGTACTTC. Its translation is CASSQDLGGSYEQYF.